This TCR beta chain derives from a study of T cells in tuberculosis. The table came from immunoSEQ multiplex PCR; TCRdb's copy has only in-frame clones and leaves some out. This table holds 40,000 to 50,000 clones, 95% found once. Germline-derived CDR1 and CDR2 are MDHEN and SYDVKM. Trimming at V came to 4 bases and at J to 0 bases, leaving 7 bases not matched to a gene. CDR3 length: 16 amino acids. The receptor's source is a donor aged 10-30 years with latent tuberculosis or without tuberculosis infection. The chain uses TRBV28 and TRBJ1-1; 8 bases map to TRBD1. The source material was PBMCs. CDR3 in amino acids: CASSYETGGMNTEAFF. The CDR3 DNA reads TGTGCCAGCAGTTATGAAACAGGGGGAATGAACACTGAAGCTTTCTTT.